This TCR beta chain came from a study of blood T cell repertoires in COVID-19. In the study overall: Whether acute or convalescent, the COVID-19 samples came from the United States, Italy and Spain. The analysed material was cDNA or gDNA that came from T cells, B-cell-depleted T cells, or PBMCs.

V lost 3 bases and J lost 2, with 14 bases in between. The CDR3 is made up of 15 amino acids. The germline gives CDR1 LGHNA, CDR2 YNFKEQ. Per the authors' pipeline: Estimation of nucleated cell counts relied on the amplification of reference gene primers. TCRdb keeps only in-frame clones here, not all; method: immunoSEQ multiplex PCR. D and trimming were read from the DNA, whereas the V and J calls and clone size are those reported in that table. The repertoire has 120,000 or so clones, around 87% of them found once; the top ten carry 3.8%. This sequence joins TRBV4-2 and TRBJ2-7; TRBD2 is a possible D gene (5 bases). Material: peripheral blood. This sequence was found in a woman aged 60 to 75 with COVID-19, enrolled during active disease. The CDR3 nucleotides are TGTGCCAGCAGCCAGACTAACGAAGGAGCCTACGAGCAGTACTTC. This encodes CASSQTNEGAYEQYF.